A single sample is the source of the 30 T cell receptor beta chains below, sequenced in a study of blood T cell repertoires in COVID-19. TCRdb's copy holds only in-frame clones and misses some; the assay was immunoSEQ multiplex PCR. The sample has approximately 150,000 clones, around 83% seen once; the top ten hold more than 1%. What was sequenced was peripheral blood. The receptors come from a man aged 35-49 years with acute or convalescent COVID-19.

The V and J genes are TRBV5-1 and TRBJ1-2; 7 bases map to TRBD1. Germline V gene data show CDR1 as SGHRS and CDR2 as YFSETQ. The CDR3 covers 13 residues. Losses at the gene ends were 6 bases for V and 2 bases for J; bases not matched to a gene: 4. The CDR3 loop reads CASNPTGNYGYTF. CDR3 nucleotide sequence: TGCGCCAGCAACCCGACAGGGAACTATGGCTACACCTTC.

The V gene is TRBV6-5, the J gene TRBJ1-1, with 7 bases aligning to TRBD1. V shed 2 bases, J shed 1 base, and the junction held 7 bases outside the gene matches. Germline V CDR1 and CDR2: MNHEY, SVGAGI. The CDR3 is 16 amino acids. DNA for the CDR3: TGTGCCAGCAGTTACCGACAGGGAATGGGGAACACTGAAGCTTTCTTT. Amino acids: CASSYRQGMGNTEAFF.

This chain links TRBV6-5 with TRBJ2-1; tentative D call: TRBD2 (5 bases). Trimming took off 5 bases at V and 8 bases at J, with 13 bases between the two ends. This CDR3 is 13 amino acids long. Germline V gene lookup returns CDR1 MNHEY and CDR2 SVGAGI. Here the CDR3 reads CASSPPGVDEQFF. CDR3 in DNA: TGTGCCAGCAGTCCACCCGGGGTGGATGAGCAGTTCTTC.

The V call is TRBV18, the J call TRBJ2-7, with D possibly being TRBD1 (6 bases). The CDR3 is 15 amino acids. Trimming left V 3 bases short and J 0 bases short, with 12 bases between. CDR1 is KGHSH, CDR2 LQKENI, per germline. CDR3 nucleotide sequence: TGTGCCAGCTCACCTAACAGGGCGTCCTCCTACGAGCAGTACTTC. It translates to CASSPNRASSYEQYF.

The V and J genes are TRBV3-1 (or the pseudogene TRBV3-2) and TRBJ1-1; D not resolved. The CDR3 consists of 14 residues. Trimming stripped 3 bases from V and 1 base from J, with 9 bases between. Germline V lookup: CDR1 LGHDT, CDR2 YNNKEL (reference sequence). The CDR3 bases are TGTGCCAGCAGCCAGAGGCGATCGAACACTGAAGCTTTCTTT. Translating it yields CASSQRRSNTEAFF.

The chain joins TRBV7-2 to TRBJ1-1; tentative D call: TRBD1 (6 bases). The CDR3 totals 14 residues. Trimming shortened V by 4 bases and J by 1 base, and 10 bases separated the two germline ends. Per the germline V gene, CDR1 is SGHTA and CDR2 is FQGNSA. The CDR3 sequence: CASSSNRANTEAFF. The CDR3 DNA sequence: TGTGCCAGCAGCTCAAACAGGGCGAACACTGAAGCTTTCTTT.

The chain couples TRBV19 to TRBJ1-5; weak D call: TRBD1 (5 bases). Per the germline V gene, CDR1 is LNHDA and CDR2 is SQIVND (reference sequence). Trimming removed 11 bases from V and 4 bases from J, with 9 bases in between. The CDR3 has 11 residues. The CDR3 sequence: CASRGNQPQHF. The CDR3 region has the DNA TGTGCCTCTCGGGGGAATCAGCCCCAGCATTTT. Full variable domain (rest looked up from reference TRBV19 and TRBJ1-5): DGGITQSPKYLFRKEGQNVTLSCEQNLNHDAMYWYRQDPGQGLRLIYYSQIVNDFQKGDIAEGYSVSREKKESFPLTVTSAQKNPTAFYLCASRGNQPQHFGDGTRLSIL.

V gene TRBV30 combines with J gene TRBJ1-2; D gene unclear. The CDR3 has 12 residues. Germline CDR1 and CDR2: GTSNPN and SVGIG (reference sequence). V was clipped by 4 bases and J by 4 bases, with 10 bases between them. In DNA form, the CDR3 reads TGTGCCTGGACCCAGATACCCTATGGCTACACCTTC. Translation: CAWTQIPYGYTF.

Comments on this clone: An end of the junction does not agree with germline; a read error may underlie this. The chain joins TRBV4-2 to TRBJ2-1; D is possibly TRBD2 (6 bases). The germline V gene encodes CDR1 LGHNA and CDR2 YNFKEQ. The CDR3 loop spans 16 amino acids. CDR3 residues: CASSQDAAAGGNAQFF. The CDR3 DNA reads TGTGCCAGCAGCCAAGATGCAGCGGCCGGGGGTAATGCGCAGTTCTTC.

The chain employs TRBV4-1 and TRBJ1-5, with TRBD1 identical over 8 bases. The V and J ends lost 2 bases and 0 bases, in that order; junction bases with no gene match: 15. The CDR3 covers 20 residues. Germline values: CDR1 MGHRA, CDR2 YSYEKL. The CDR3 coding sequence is TGCGCCAGCAGCCAAAATAGTAGGACAGGGTTTTTTTTTAGCAATCAGCCCCAGCATTTT. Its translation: CASSQNSRTGFFFSNQPQHF.

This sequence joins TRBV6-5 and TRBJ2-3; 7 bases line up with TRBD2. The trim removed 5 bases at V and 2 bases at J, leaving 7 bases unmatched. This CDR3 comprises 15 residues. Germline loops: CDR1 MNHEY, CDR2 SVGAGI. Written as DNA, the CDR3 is TGTGCCAGCAGTATTGGGGGGGAGATCACAGATACGCAGTATTTT. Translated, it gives CASSIGGEITDTQYF.

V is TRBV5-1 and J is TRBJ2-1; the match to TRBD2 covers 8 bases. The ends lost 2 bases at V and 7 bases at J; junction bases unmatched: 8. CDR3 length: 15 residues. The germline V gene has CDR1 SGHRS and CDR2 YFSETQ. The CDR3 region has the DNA TGCGCCAGCAGCTTAGGCGGCGGGGGGCCGAATGAGCAGTTCTTC. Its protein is CASSLGGGGPNEQFF.

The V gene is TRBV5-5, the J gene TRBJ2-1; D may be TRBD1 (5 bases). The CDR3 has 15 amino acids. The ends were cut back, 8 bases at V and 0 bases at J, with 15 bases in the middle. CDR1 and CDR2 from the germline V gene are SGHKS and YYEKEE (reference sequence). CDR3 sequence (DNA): TGTGCCAGTCTCAGGGATCCCTCCTCCTACAATGAGCAGTTCTTC. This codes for CASLRDPSSYNEQFF.

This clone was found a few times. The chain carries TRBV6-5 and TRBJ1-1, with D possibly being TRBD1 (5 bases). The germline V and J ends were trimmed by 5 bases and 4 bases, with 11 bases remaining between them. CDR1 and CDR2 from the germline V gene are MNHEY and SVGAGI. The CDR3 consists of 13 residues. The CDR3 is CASSRGEATEAFF. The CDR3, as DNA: TGTGCCAGCAGTCGAGGGGAGGCCACTGAAGCTTTCTTT.

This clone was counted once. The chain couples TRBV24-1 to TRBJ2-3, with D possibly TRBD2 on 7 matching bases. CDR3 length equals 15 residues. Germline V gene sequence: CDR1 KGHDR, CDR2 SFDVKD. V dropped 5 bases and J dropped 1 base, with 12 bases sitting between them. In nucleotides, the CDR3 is TGTGCCACCAGTGGAGGGGGGGCTGGCACAGATACGCAGTATTTT. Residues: CATSGGGAGTDTQYF.

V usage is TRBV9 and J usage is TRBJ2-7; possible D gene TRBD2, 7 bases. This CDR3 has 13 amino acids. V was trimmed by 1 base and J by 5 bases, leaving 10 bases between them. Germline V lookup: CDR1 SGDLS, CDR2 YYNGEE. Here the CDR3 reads CASSVIGGDEQYF. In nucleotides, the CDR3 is TGTGCCAGCAGCGTAATAGGGGGGGACGAGCAGTACTTC.

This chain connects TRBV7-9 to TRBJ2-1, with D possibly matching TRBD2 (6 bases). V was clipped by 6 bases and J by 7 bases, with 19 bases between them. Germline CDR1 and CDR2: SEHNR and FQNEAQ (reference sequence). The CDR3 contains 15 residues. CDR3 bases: TGTGCCAGCAGGCTGGGAGGCCGACCTATTAATGAGCAGTTCTTC. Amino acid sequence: CASRLGGRPINEQFF. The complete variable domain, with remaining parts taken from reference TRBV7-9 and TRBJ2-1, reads DTGVSQNPRHKITKRGQNVTFRCDPISEHNRLYWYRQTLGQGPEFLTYFQNEAQLEKSRLLSDRFSAERPKGSFSTLEIQRTEQGDSAMYLCASRLGGRPINEQFFGPGTRLTVL.

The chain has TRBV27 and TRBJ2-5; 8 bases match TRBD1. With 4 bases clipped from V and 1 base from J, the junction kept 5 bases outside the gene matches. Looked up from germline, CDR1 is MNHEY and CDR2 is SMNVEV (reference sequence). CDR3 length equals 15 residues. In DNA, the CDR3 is TGTGCCAGCAGTTCGGGGACAGGCACCCAAGAGACCCAGTACTTC. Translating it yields CASSSGTGTQETQYF.

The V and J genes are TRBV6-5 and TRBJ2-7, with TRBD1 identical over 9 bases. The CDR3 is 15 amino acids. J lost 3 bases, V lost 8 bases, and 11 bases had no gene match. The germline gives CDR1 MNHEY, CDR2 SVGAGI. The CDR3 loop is CASRRETGGFYEQYF. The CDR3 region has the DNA TGTGCCAGCCGGAGGGAGACAGGGGGTTTCTACGAGCAGTACTTC.

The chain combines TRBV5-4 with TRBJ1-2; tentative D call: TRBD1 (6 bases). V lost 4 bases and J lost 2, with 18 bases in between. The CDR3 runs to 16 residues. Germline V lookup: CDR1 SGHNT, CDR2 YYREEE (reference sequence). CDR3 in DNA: TGTGCCAGCAGCAACCGGGACACCAAGAGCAACTATGGCTACACCTTC. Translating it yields CASSNRDTKSNYGYTF.

CDR3 coding DNA: TGTGCCAGCAGCCGCGGAGGCTTGGTTAATAATGAAAAACTGTTTTTT. It specifies CASSRGGLVNNEKLFF. V gene TRBV5-4 combines with J gene TRBJ1-4; D gene uncertain. The germline V gene encodes CDR1 SGHNT and CDR2 YYREEE (reference sequence). The germline V and J ends were trimmed by 4 bases and 4 bases, with 17 bases remaining between them. This CDR3 contains 16 residues.

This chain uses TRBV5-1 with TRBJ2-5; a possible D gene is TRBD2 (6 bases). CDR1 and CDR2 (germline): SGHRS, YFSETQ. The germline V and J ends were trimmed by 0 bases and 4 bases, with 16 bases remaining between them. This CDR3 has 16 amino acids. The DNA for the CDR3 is TGCGCCAGCAGCTTGGAGGAGGGGTTGATCCGAGAGACCCAGTACTTC. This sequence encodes CASSLEEGLIRETQYF.

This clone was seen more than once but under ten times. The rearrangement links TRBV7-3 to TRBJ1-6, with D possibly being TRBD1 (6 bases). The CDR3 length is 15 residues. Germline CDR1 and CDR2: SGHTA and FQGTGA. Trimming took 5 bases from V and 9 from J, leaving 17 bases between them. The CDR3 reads CASSQAGGLGSPLHF. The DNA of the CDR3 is TGTGCCAGCAGCCAAGCGGGGGGGCTCGGTTCACCCCTCCACTTT.

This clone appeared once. The chain's CDR3 is CASSPRGRDYNSPLHF. CDR3 nucleotide sequence: TGTGCCAGCTCCCCTAGGGGGCGAGACTATAATTCACCCCTCCACTTT. The V gene is TRBV18, the J gene TRBJ1-6, with 7 bases lining up with TRBD1. There are 16 residues in the CDR3. In germline, CDR1 is KGHSH, CDR2 LQKENI. Losses at the gene ends were 6 bases for V and 3 bases for J; bases not matched to a gene: 8.

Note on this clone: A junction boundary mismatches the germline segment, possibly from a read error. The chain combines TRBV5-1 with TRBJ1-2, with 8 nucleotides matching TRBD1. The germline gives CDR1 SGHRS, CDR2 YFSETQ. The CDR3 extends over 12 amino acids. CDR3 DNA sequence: TGCACCAGCAGCCCACAGGGGGATGGCTACACCTTC. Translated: CTSSPQGDGYTF.

This CDR3 is CASSHTPGEPPEAFF. CDR3 nucleotides: TGTGCCAGCAGTCATACACCAGGGGAACCCCCTGAAGCTTTCTTT. This chain uses TRBV6-5 with TRBJ1-1; D is possibly TRBD1 (6 bases). V lost 5 bases, J lost 6 bases, and 19 bases lay in between. CDR3 size: 15 residues. Germline V lookup: CDR1 MNHEY, CDR2 SVGAGI.

CDR3 residues: CASLAGGLNEQFF. The DNA for the CDR3 is TGTGCCAGCTTGGCGGGGGGTCTCAATGAGCAGTTCTTC. The rearrangement uses TRBV12-3 or TRBV12-4 and TRBJ2-1; TRBD2 matches 8 bases. V shed 8 bases, J shed 6 bases, and the junction held 6 bases outside the gene matches. This CDR3 is built from 13 residues.

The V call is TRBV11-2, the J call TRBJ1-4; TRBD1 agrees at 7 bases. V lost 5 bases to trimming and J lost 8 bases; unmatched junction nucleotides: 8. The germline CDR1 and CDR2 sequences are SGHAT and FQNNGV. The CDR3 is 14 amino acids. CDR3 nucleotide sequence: TGTGCCAGCAGCCTCGACAGGGTCTCCGAAAAACTGTTTTTT. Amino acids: CASSLDRVSEKLFF.

The CDR3 DNA reads as TGTGCCAGCATGAGACAGGGGGATAGCGAGACCCAGTACTTC. It specifies CASMRQGDSETQYF. The gene calls are TRBV2 and TRBJ2-5, with 9 bases lining up with TRBD1. CDR1 is SNHLY and CDR2 is FYNNEI in the germline V gene. The CDR3 loop spans 14 amino acids. V was pared by 7 bases and J by 5 bases, with 8 bases of the junction left unmatched. Filled out from reference TRBV2 and TRBJ2-5, the complete variable domain reads EPEVTQTPSHQVTQMGQEVILRCVPISNHLYFYWYRQILGQKVEFLVSFYNNEISEKSEIFDDQFSVERPDGSNFTLKIRSTKLEDSAMYFCASMRQGDSETQYFGPGTRLLVL.

The DNA of the CDR3 is TGTGCCAGCAGCCGCCCCCCCGGGGAGGGTGAAAAACTGTTTTTT. It specifies CASSRPPGEGEKLFF. V usage is TRBV7-9 and J usage is TRBJ1-4; D gene uncertain. This CDR3 spans 15 amino acids. V lost 5 bases, J lost 7 bases, and 17 bases lay in between. Germline-derived CDR1 and CDR2 are SEHNR and FQNEAQ (reference sequence).